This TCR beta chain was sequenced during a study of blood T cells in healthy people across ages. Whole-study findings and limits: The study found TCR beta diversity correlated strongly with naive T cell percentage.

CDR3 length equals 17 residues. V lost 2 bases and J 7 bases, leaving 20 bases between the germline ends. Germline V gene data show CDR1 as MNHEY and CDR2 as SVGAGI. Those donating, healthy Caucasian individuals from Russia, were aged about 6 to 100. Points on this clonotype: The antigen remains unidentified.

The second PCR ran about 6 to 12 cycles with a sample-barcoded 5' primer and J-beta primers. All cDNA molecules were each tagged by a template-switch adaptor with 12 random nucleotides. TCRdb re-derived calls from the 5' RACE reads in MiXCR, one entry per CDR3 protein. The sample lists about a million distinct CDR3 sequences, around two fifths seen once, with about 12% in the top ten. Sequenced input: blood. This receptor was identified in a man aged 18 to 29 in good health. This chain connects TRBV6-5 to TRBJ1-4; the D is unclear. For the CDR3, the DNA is TGTGCCAGCAGTTACGCACTTGGACGGAAGAGTGGTGAAAAACTGTTTTTT. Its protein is CASSYALGRKSGEKLFF.